This TCR beta chain was captured in a study of regulatory T cells in long-lasting Graves disease. Findings and limits, study-wide: A greater number of public clonotypes (roughly 2,700) was shared by persistent patients than by new patients (approximately 910).

In building TCR beta libraries, iRepertoire HTBI primers were used together with Arm-PCR of CDR3 regions. TCRdb re-called the multiplex PCR reads through MiXCR, storing one row per CDR3 protein. The data contain roughly 560,000 distinct CDR3 sequences, around 12% of them singletons. This clonotype appeared a few times. Its antigen is unidentified. Deletions cut 7 bases from V and 2 bases from J, with 6 bases between. CDR1 and CDR2 (germline): MDHEN, SYDVKM. This CDR3 spans 12 amino acids. The time point denotes: newly diagnosed GD, antithyroid drugs for less than 3 months. The TCR library was prepared using RNA isolated from PBMCs. This sample was also put to use in a study of T cells in Graves' hyperthyroidism and ophthalmopathy.

This TCR derives from a woman aged 25 to 39 with Graves disease. The sequencing used peripheral blood mononuclear cells (PBMCs), collected at new diagnosis, from a patient treated with antithyroid drugs. The chain is built from TRBV28 and TRBJ1-5; no clear D. The CDR3 protein is CASNFGNQPQHF. The CDR3 DNA is TGTGCCAGCAATTTCGGCAATCAGCCCCAGCATTTT.